Listed below are T cell receptor beta chains from one sample, sequenced in a study of CD8+CD57+ T cells in acquired aplastic anemia. Each CDR3 protein gets one entry after TCRdb re-called the reads with MiXCR. This table holds about 160,000 distinct CDR3 sequences, approximately 44% found once. Sequenced material: sorted CD4+, CD8+, or CD8+CD57+ T cells (not recorded which) from PBMCs. The receptors come from a human donor with aplastic anemia. Both conserved end residues are part of each CDR3. Each record gives: J gene, clone size, V gene, D gene, CDR3 protein, CDR3 DNA. The D gene is left open where the match is weak. Clone size appears in some rows only: once, few, many, or a class for an expanded clone.

j_gene: TRBJ1-6
abundance: .
v_gene: TRBV11-2
d_gene: TRBD1
CDR3aa: CASRPQGAASPLHF
CDR3nt: TGTGCCAGCAGACCCCAGGGGGCGGCTTCACCCCTCCACTTT

j_gene: TRBJ2-2
abundance: few
v_gene: TRBV25-1
d_gene: TRBD2
CDR3aa: CASSQDGAGGPDGELFF
CDR3nt: TGTGCCAGCAGCCAAGATGGGGCGGGGGGGCCGGACGGGGAGCTGTTTTTT

j_gene: TRBJ2-5
abundance: many
v_gene: TRBV25-1
d_gene: .
CDR3aa: CASSGQETQYF
CDR3nt: TGTGCCAGCAGTGGACAAGAGACCCAGTACTTC

j_gene: TRBJ2-7
abundance: .
v_gene: TRBV30
d_gene: .
CDR3aa: CAWSLWGVHEQYF
CDR3nt: TGTGCCTGGAGTCTTTGGGGTGTCCACGAGCAGTACTTC

j_gene: TRBJ2-1
abundance: .
v_gene: TRBV6-1
d_gene: .
CDR3aa: CASSDWRGHNEQFF
CDR3nt: TGTGCCAGCAGTGACTGGCGGGGCCACAATGAGCAGTTCTTC

j_gene: TRBJ2-7
abundance: .
v_gene: TRBV9
d_gene: TRBD1
CDR3aa: CASSSGTGLSYEQYF
CDR3nt: TGTGCCAGCAGCTCCGGGACAGGACTTTCCTACGAGCAGTACTTC

j_gene: TRBJ2-7
abundance: once
v_gene: TRBV11-1
d_gene: .
CDR3aa: CASSLAGGQGVGEQYF
CDR3nt: TGTGCCAGCAGCTTAGCGGGAGGCCAGGGGGTCGGCGAGCAGTACTTC

j_gene: TRBJ1-2
abundance: .
v_gene: TRBV10-3
d_gene: .
CDR3aa: CAISERRQDANYGYTF
CDR3nt: TGTGCCATCAGTGAGCGGAGACAGGACGCTAACTATGGCTACACCTTC

j_gene: TRBJ2-1
abundance: many
v_gene: TRBV2
d_gene: TRBD1
CDR3aa: CASSQVDRKFF
CDR3nt: TGTGCCAGTAGTCAAGTGGACAGGAAGTTCTTC

j_gene: TRBJ1-1
abundance: few
v_gene: TRBV7-9
d_gene: .
CDR3aa: CASSLDRAEAFF
CDR3nt: TGTGCCAGCAGCTTAGACAGGGCTGAAGCTTTCTTT

j_gene: TRBJ2-4
abundance: .
v_gene: TRBV9
d_gene: .
CDR3aa: CASSVAGAKNIQYF
CDR3nt: TGTGCCAGCAGCGTGGCGGGGGCCAAAAACATTCAGTACTTC

j_gene: TRBJ2-7
abundance: .
v_gene: TRBV24-1
d_gene: TRBD2
CDR3aa: CATSGGGNSYEQYF
CDR3nt: TGTGCCACCAGTGGGGGGGGAAACTCCTACGAGCAGTACTTC

j_gene: TRBJ1-2
abundance: .
v_gene: TRBV19
d_gene: .
CDR3aa: CASSMSATSNYGYTF
CDR3nt: TGTGCCAGTAGTATGTCAGCAACCTCTAACTATGGCTACACCTTC

j_gene: TRBJ2-3
abundance: many
v_gene: TRBV7-2
d_gene: .
CDR3aa: CASSSRGTDTQYF
CDR3nt: TGTGCCAGCAGCTCCCGGGGCACAGATACGCAGTATTTT

j_gene: TRBJ2-5
abundance: .
v_gene: TRBV7-2
d_gene: .
CDR3aa: CASSSGGETQYF
CDR3nt: TGTGCCAGCAGTTCTGGGGGGGAGACCCAGTACTTC

j_gene: TRBJ2-1
abundance: .
v_gene: TRBV19
d_gene: .
CDR3aa: CASSISIGNEQFF
CDR3nt: TGTGCCAGTAGTATATCCATAGGCAATGAGCAGTTCTTC

j_gene: TRBJ2-1
abundance: .
v_gene: TRBV10-3
d_gene: TRBD2
CDR3aa: CAISEGTSGIRGEQFF
CDR3nt: TGTGCCATCAGTGAAGGGACTAGCGGGATCCGGGGTGAGCAGTTCTTC

j_gene: TRBJ1-1
abundance: .
v_gene: TRBV20-1
d_gene: TRBD1
CDR3aa: CSASRDSRLNTEAFF
CDR3nt: TGCAGTGCTAGTCGGGACAGTCGACTGAACACTGAAGCTTTCTTT

j_gene: TRBJ2-5
abundance: .
v_gene: TRBV24-1
d_gene: TRBD1
CDR3aa: CATSDSGTGGAETQYF
CDR3nt: TGTGCCACCAGTGATTCCGGGACAGGGGGCGCGGAGACCCAGTACTTC

j_gene: TRBJ2-5
abundance: .
v_gene: TRBV7-9
d_gene: TRBD1
CDR3aa: CASSPRTGEETQYF
CDR3nt: TGTGCCAGCAGCCCTAGGACAGGTGAAGAGACCCAGTACTTC

j_gene: TRBJ1-2
abundance: .
v_gene: TRBV20-1
d_gene: .
CDR3aa: CSAKGDIELPNYGYTF
CDR3nt: TGCAGTGCTAAGGGGGACATTGAACTCCCTAACTATGGCTACACCTTC

j_gene: TRBJ2-5
abundance: .
v_gene: TRBV10-1
d_gene: TRBD1
CDR3aa: CASTTEADGTGVTQYF
CDR3nt: TGCGCCAGCACCACGGAGGCAGACGGGACAGGGGTGACCCAGTACTTC

j_gene: TRBJ1-3
abundance: .
v_gene: TRBV15
d_gene: .
CDR3aa: CATEMGGSGNTIYF
CDR3nt: TGTGCCACGGAGATGGGGGGGTCCGGAAACACCATATATTTT

j_gene: TRBJ2-3
abundance: many
v_gene: TRBV20-1
d_gene: .
CDR3aa: CSACTGRTLTDTQYF
CDR3nt: TGCAGTGCTTGCACGGGACGGACGCTCACAGATACGCAGTATTTT

j_gene: TRBJ1-6
abundance: many
v_gene: TRBV6-1
d_gene: .
CDR3aa: CASSEGPSFSLHF
CDR3nt: TGTGCCAGCAGTGAGGGACCATCTTTTTCCCTCCACTTT

j_gene: TRBJ1-2
abundance: few
v_gene: TRBV28
d_gene: .
CDR3aa: CASSLEGGPGGYTF
CDR3nt: TGTGCCAGCAGCCTAGAAGGGGGGCCGGGAGGCTACACCTTC

j_gene: TRBJ2-7
abundance: .
v_gene: TRBV18
d_gene: TRBD1
CDR3aa: CASSPRGIDEQYF
CDR3nt: TGTGCCAGCTCACCCAGGGGGATCGACGAGCAGTACTTC

j_gene: TRBJ1-1
abundance: many
v_gene: TRBV19
d_gene: .
CDR3aa: CASSEKVNTEAFF
CDR3nt: TGTGCCAGTAGTGAGAAGGTGAACACTGAAGCTTTCTTT

j_gene: TRBJ1-4
abundance: .
v_gene: TRBV29-1
d_gene: TRBD1
CDR3aa: CSVSTRDSYNEKLFF
CDR3nt: TGCAGCGTTTCAACCCGGGACAGCTATAATGAAAAACTGTTTTTT

j_gene: TRBJ2-1
abundance: many
v_gene: TRBV7-2
d_gene: .
CDR3aa: CASSLDTAKQFF
CDR3nt: TGTGCCAGCAGCCTCGACACTGCTAAGCAGTTCTTC

j_gene: TRBJ1-6
abundance: once
v_gene: TRBV10-3
d_gene: TRBD1
CDR3aa: CASRGQGERNSPLHF
CDR3nt: TGTGCCAGCAGGGGACAGGGGGAGAGGAATTCACCCCTCCACTTT

j_gene: TRBJ1-2
abundance: .
v_gene: TRBV3-1
d_gene: .
CDR3aa: CASSPRFDYGYTF
CDR3nt: TGTGCCAGCAGCCCACGGTTTGACTATGGCTACACCTTC

j_gene: TRBJ2-3
abundance: once
v_gene: TRBV9
d_gene: TRBD1
CDR3aa: CASSTGTGFTDTQYF
CDR3nt: TGTGCCAGCAGCACCGGGACAGGGTTCACAGATACGCAGTATTTT

j_gene: TRBJ2-7
abundance: .
v_gene: TRBV7-8
d_gene: TRBD2
CDR3aa: CASSLVLAGGYEQYF
CDR3nt: TGTGCCAGCAGCTTAGTACTAGCGGGTGGCTACGAGCAGTACTTC

j_gene: TRBJ1-2
abundance: .
v_gene: TRBV20-1
d_gene: .
CDR3aa: CSAILGSYGYTF
CDR3nt: TGCAGTGCTATTTTGGGAAGCTATGGCTACACCTTC

j_gene: TRBJ2-5
abundance: few
v_gene: TRBV5-4
d_gene: .
CDR3aa: CASSLEAGTQYF
CDR3nt: TGTGCCAGCAGCTTGGAGGCGGGGACCCAATACTTC

j_gene: TRBJ1-2
abundance: .
v_gene: TRBV6-2/TRBV6-3
d_gene: .
CDR3aa: CASSPPVMNGYTF
CDR3nt: TGTGCCAGCAGCCCACCGGTGATGAATGGCTACACCTTC

j_gene: TRBJ2-3
abundance: .
v_gene: TRBV18
d_gene: TRBD1
CDR3aa: CASSLPGQNTDTQYF
CDR3nt: TGTGCCAGCTCACTACCGGGACAGAACACAGATACGCAGTATTTT

j_gene: TRBJ1-3
abundance: many
v_gene: TRBV11-2
d_gene: .
CDR3aa: CASSLVAGPGNTIYF
CDR3nt: TGTGCCAGCAGCTTAGTAGCCGGGCCCGGAAACACCATATATTTT

j_gene: TRBJ1-2
abundance: .
v_gene: TRBV29-1
d_gene: TRBD1
CDR3aa: CSVQTGDGYGYTF
CDR3nt: TGCAGCGTCCAAACAGGGGACGGATATGGCTACACCTTC

j_gene: TRBJ1-5
abundance: many
v_gene: TRBV5-5
d_gene: TRBD1
CDR3aa: CASSSGQGDNQPQHF
CDR3nt: TGTGCCAGCAGTTCAGGACAGGGAGACAATCAGCCCCAGCATTTT

j_gene: TRBJ2-7
abundance: .
v_gene: TRBV6-4
d_gene: TRBD2
CDR3aa: CASSDTPSGGEQYF
CDR3nt: TGTGCCAGCAGTGACACCCCCTCCGGGGGGGAGCAGTACTTC

j_gene: TRBJ2-4
abundance: many
v_gene: TRBV19
d_gene: .
CDR3aa: CASRDTLAKNIQYF
CDR3nt: TGTGCCAGTAGGGACACTCTAGCCAAAAACATTCAGTACTTC

j_gene: TRBJ2-5
abundance: once
v_gene: TRBV10-3
d_gene: TRBD1
CDR3aa: CAISSGTEVGTQYF
CDR3nt: TGTGCCATCAGTTCCGGGACAGAGGTTGGGACCCAGTACTTC

j_gene: TRBJ1-1
abundance: .
v_gene: TRBV29-1
d_gene: .
CDR3aa: CSVGRDRNTEAFF
CDR3nt: TGCAGCGTTGGGAGGGATCGGAACACTGAAGCTTTCTTT

j_gene: TRBJ1-5
abundance: many
v_gene: TRBV2
d_gene: .
CDR3aa: CASSEGDSNQPQHF
CDR3nt: TGTGCCAGCAGTGAAGGGGATAGCAATCAGCCCCAGCATTTT

j_gene: TRBJ2-5
abundance: .
v_gene: TRBV28
d_gene: .
CDR3aa: CASSLNPVKLGRETQYF
CDR3nt: TGTGCCAGCAGTTTAAATCCCGTAAAACTTGGACGGGAGACCCAGTACTTC

j_gene: TRBJ2-1
abundance: few
v_gene: TRBV7-9
d_gene: .
CDR3aa: CASSREAQNYNEQFF
CDR3nt: TGTGCCAGCAGCCGAGAAGCTCAAAACTACAATGAGCAGTTCTTC

j_gene: TRBJ1-4
abundance: many
v_gene: TRBV12-3/TRBV12-4
d_gene: .
CDR3aa: CAIRTENEKLFF
CDR3nt: TGTGCCATTAGGACAGAGAATGAAAAACTGTTTTTT

j_gene: TRBJ2-3
abundance: few
v_gene: TRBV10-1
d_gene: .
CDR3aa: CATRESSIFRTDTQYF
CDR3nt: TGCGCCACCAGGGAGAGTAGCATATTCCGCACAGATACGCAGTATTTT

j_gene: TRBJ1-2
abundance: many
v_gene: TRBV25-1
d_gene: .
CDR3aa: CASSEYVAARADYGYTF
CDR3nt: TGTGCCAGCAGTGAATATGTCGCGGCCAGGGCTGATTATGGCTACACCTTC

j_gene: TRBJ1-1
abundance: many
v_gene: TRBV7-2
d_gene: .
CDR3aa: CASSLAGRGVYTEAFF
CDR3nt: TGTGCCAGCAGCTTAGCGGGAAGGGGTGTGTACACTGAAGCTTTCTTT

j_gene: TRBJ2-2
abundance: few
v_gene: TRBV12-3/TRBV12-4
d_gene: TRBD1
CDR3aa: CASSARDRVSGELFF
CDR3nt: TGTGCCAGCAGTGCCCGGGACAGGGTTTCCGGGGAGCTGTTTTTT

j_gene: TRBJ1-5
abundance: medium-sized
v_gene: TRBV19
d_gene: .
CDR3aa: CASSPGDLPNQPQHF
CDR3nt: TGTGCCAGTAGTCCCGGGGACCTACCTAATCAGCCCCAGCATTTT

j_gene: TRBJ1-5
abundance: .
v_gene: TRBV2
d_gene: .
CDR3aa: CASSANLVEPQHF
CDR3nt: TGTGCCAGCAGTGCTAACCTGGTAGAGCCCCAGCATTTT

j_gene: TRBJ2-1
abundance: many
v_gene: TRBV20-1
d_gene: .
CDR3aa: CSAALNPGPHDEQFF
CDR3nt: TGCAGTGCTGCCTTGAATCCCGGGCCCCACGATGAGCAGTTCTTC

j_gene: TRBJ1-2
abundance: .
v_gene: TRBV15
d_gene: .
CDR3aa: CATSPSGVLSGNTF
CDR3nt: TGTGCCACCAGTCCCTCCGGGGTACTCTCTGGAAACACCTTC

j_gene: TRBJ1-2
abundance: .
v_gene: TRBV19
d_gene: .
CDR3aa: CASSMGIGYTF
CDR3nt: TGTGCCAGTAGTATGGGGATCGGCTACACCTTC

j_gene: TRBJ2-6
abundance: many
v_gene: TRBV27
d_gene: TRBD1
CDR3aa: CASSQTGHGANVLTF
CDR3nt: TGTGCCAGCAGCCAGACAGGGCATGGGGCCAACGTCCTGACTTTC